Listed below are T cell receptor beta chains from one sample, sequenced in a study of identical twins. Each CDR3 protein gets one entry after TCRdb re-called the 5' RACE reads with MiXCR. The repertoire consists of a few hundred thousand distinct CDR3 sequences, with 8.5% to 10% occurring once and the leading ten covering about 8.1%. Sequenced input: naive T cells sorted from blood. The receptors come from a woman aged 45-65 years in good health. Each CDR3 is given with its conserved first and last residue. The order of the fields is D gene, V gene, J gene, clone size, CDR3 protein, CDR3 DNA. A D gene is named only where the DNA matches it firmly. Only part of the rows carry a size: once, few, many, or a class if the clone is expanded.

D: TRBD2
V: TRBV11-2
J: TRBJ2-7
size: few
CDR3: CASSFTGRSSGRAFYEQYF
DNA: TGTGCCAGCAGCTTCACAGGGAGGTCTAGCGGGAGGGCCTTCTACGAGCAGTACTTC

D: .
V: TRBV28
J: TRBJ2-1
size: many
CDR3: CASNQGVEQFF
DNA: TGTGCCAGCAATCAGGGTGTTGAGCAGTTCTTC

D: .
V: TRBV11-2
J: TRBJ2-1
size: .
CDR3: CASSLWGSSEQFF
DNA: TGTGCCAGCAGCTTATGGGGTAGCAGTGAGCAGTTCTTC

D: .
V: TRBV5-6
J: TRBJ2-6
size: few
CDR3: CASSLRWGGANVLTF
DNA: TGTGCCAGCAGCTTAAGGTGGGGAGGGGCCAACGTCCTGACTTTC

D: TRBD2
V: TRBV20-1
J: TRBJ2-3
size: .
CDR3: CSARGLAGGPSDTQYF
DNA: TGCAGTGCTAGGGGCCTAGCGGGAGGGCCATCAGATACGCAGTATTTT

D: TRBD2
V: TRBV11-3
J: TRBJ2-5
size: .
CDR3: CASSNGLAGDQETQYF
DNA: TGTGCCAGCAGCAACGGACTAGCGGGAGATCAAGAGACCCAGTACTTC

D: .
V: TRBV7-9
J: TRBJ1-5
size: many
CDR3: CASRGATNQPQHF
DNA: TGTGCCAGCAGAGGGGCTACCAATCAGCCCCAGCATTTT

D: .
V: TRBV27
J: TRBJ1-6
size: few
CDR3: CASSPRIYNSPLHF
DNA: TGTGCCAGCAGTCCCCGGATCTATAATTCACCCCTCCACTTT

D: .
V: TRBV24-1
J: TRBJ2-3
size: .
CDR3: CATNTGTHTDTQYF
DNA: TGTGCCACCAATACAGGTACACATACAGATACGCAGTATTTT

D: TRBD1
V: TRBV12-3/TRBV12-4
J: TRBJ1-6
size: many
CDR3: CASTLGGYSPLHF
DNA: TGTGCCAGCACCTTAGGGGGCTACTCACCCCTCCACTTT

D: TRBD1
V: TRBV7-2
J: TRBJ2-1
size: few
CDR3: CASSLDAAGTGYNEQFF
DNA: TGTGCCAGCAGCTTAGACGCCGCCGGGACAGGGTACAATGAGCAGTTCTTC

D: TRBD2
V: TRBV3-1
J: TRBJ2-1
size: many
CDR3: CASSPDGAAGWWNEQFF
DNA: TGTGCCAGCAGCCCCGACGGGGCAGCGGGATGGTGGAATGAGCAGTTCTTC

D: TRBD1
V: TRBV2
J: TRBJ2-2
size: .
CDR3: CASKGEGASGELFF
DNA: TGTGCCAGCAAGGGTGAGGGGGCCTCCGGGGAGCTGTTTTTT

D: TRBD2
V: TRBV20-1
J: TRBJ2-1
size: few
CDR3: CSAAKTSGRREQFF
DNA: TGCAGTGCTGCTAAGACTAGCGGGAGGCGCGAGCAGTTCTTC

D: .
V: TRBV29-1
J: TRBJ2-3
size: few
CDR3: CSVGRLLTDTQYF
DNA: TGCAGCGTTGGTCGACTGCTGACAGATACGCAGTATTTT

D: TRBD2
V: TRBV27
J: TRBJ2-1
size: many
CDR3: CASSLAGGPFNEQFF
DNA: TGTGCCAGCAGTTTAGCGGGAGGGCCCTTTAATGAGCAGTTCTTC